The entry that follows covers one T cell receptor beta chain sequence. A second 7 to 11 cycle PCR used barcoded and J-beta primers. TCRdb recomputed calls from the 5' RACE reads with MiXCR, one row per CDR3 protein. The data hold about 930,000 distinct CDR3 sequences, with 25% to 35% observed a single time. This CDR3 has 15 residues. Per germline, CDR1 SEHNR and CDR2 FQNEAQ (reference sequence). Trimming took off 1 base at V and 4 bases at J, with 11 bases between the two ends. This sample was taken from a study of blood T cells in healthy people across ages. The same sample was also studied in work on T cells of mothers and their children. That work adds: Normalized overlap was always slightly, never significantly, higher in related than unrelated mother-child pairs.

The clonotype originates from a woman between 35 and 50 years old in good health. The rearrangement links TRBV7-9 to TRBJ2-1; no reliable D call. The material sequenced was blood. The DNA for the CDR3 is TGTGCCAGCAGCTTAGGTAACTTCCTTTACAATGAGCAGTTCTTC. Amino acid sequence: CASSLGNFLYNEQFF.